Included here is one T cell receptor (beta chain) sequence, with context. The entry originates in a study of blood T cell repertoires in COVID-19. Study summary: The United States, Italy and Spain provided the acute and convalescent COVID-19 samples. PBMCs, B-cell-depleted T cells, or T cells were the source of the cDNA or gDNA that made up the material.

The germline V gene has CDR1 SEHNR and CDR2 FQNEAQ (reference sequence). The CDR3 consists of 15 residues. J lost 5 bases, V lost 5 bases, and 11 bases had no gene match. The authors' processing: Estimation of nucleated cell counts relied on the amplification of reference gene primers. Using immunoSEQ multiplex PCR, the repertoire was profiled, and TCRdb retains in-frame clones only, with some absent. V, J and clone size are those of that table, while D and trimming were read from the DNA. The sample contains around 72,000 clones, roughly 89% of which appear only once. The receptor's source is a woman aged 45 to 65 with acute or convalescent COVID-19. Sequenced material: peripheral blood. The rearrangement links TRBV7-9 to TRBJ1-1, with TRBD1 matching 7 bases. The CDR3 DNA reads as TGTGCCAGCAGCCCCGGACAGGAAAAGGTAACTGAAGCTTTCTTT. Amino acids: CASSPGQEKVTEAFF.